A selection of T cell receptor beta chains follows, all from one sample in a study of blood T cell repertoires in COVID-19. Libraries were prepared by immunoSEQ multiplex PCR; TCRdb keeps only in-frame clonotypes and omits some of them. The sample records 100,000 to 150,000 clones, approximately 86% being singletons. The sequenced sample was PBMCs or T cells enriched from blood (not recorded which). These receptors all come from a woman between 50 and 59 years old who had recovered from COVID-19. CDR3s include the opening cysteine and the closing phenylalanine or tryptophan. The D gene is left open where the match is weak. Size values are once, few and many counts, or a class for expanded clones, and some rows have none.

v_gene,j_gene,len,abundance,d_gene,CDR3aa,CDR3nt
TRBV4-2,TRBJ2-7,14,-,TRBD1,CASSQRQGGYEQYF,TGTGCCAGCAGCCAAAGACAGGGGGGCTACGAGCAGTACTTC
TRBV3-1/TRBV3-2,TRBJ2-1,15,-,-,CASSQVRHSYNEQFF,TGTGCCAGCAGCCAAGTACGACATTCCTACAATGAGCAGTTCTTC
TRBV10-1,TRBJ2-3,13,-,-,CASTDGGRDTQYF,TGCGCCAGCACTGACGGGGGACGGGATACGCAGTATTTT
TRBV7-8,TRBJ2-3,16,-,TRBD2,CASKSGTSGGTDTQYF,TGTGCCAGCAAATCCGGGACTAGCGGGGGAACAGATACGCAGTATTTT
TRBV19,TRBJ1-5,13,-,-,CASTRENNQPQHF,TGTGCCAGTACAAGGGAGAACAATCAGCCCCAGCATTTT
TRBV13,TRBJ1-1,14,-,TRBD1,CASSLVTGGTEAFF,TGTGCCAGCAGCTTAGTTACAGGGGGTACTGAAGCTTTCTTT
TRBV19,TRBJ2-7,13,-,-,CASSIGWGGEQYF,TGTGCCAGTAGTATAGGTTGGGGAGGCGAGCAGTACTTC
TRBV24-1,TRBJ1-2,15,-,-,CATRRFPTRDYGYTF,TGTGCCACCAGACGATTTCCCACGAGGGACTATGGCTACACCTTC
TRBV19,TRBJ2-5,15,once,-,CASSITGSQQETQYF,TGTGCCAGTAGTATAACAGGGTCCCAACAAGAGACCCAGTACTTC
TRBV19,TRBJ2-1,13,-,-,CASRQSPLNEQFF,TGTGCCAGTAGGCAGTCTCCCCTCAATGAGCAGTTCTTC
TRBV14,TRBJ2-7,15,-,-,CASSQHRTGGYEQYF,TGTGCCAGCAGCCAACACAGGACCGGGGGCTACGAGCAGTACTTC
TRBV6-5,TRBJ1-5,11,-,-,CASTEAFLQHF,TGTGCCAGCACCGAGGCCTTCCTCCAGCATTTT
TRBV19,TRBJ2-3,15,-,TRBD2,CASSIQPAGINTQYF,TGTGCCAGTAGTATCCAACCAGCGGGAATAAATACGCAGTATTTT
TRBV5-1,TRBJ1-4,14,-,TRBD1,CASSLDRADEKLFF,TGCGCCAGCAGCCTAGACAGGGCGGATGAAAAACTGTTTTTT
TRBV18,TRBJ2-5,14,-,TRBD2,CASSLGTSLETQYF,TGTGCCAGCTCACTAGGGACTAGTCTAGAGACCCAGTACTTC
TRBV5-1,TRBJ1-6,15,-,-,CASSLDSSYNSPLHF,TGCGCCAGCAGCTTGGACAGCTCCTATAATTCACCCCTCCACTTT
TRBV9,TRBJ2-3,15,-,TRBD2,CASSVTPAGGDTQYF,TGTGCCAGCAGCGTAACGCCAGCGGGGGGAGATACGCAGTATTTT
TRBV29-1,TRBJ2-5,14,-,TRBD2,CSATLGGEQETQYF,TGCAGCGCCACCCTCGGGGGGGAGCAAGAGACCCAGTACTTC
TRBV10-1,TRBJ1-3,13,many,-,CASRGNNRDTIYF,TGCGCCAGCAGAGGGAACAACAGGGACACCATATATTTT
TRBV7-2,TRBJ1-3,17,once,TRBD1,CASSSDGTGGPGNTIYF,TGTGCCAGCAGCTCGGACGGGACAGGGGGACCTGGAAACACCATATATTTT
TRBV2,TRBJ1-5,16,-,-,CASSYRGLKGNQPQHF,TGTGCCAGCAGTTATAGGGGACTCAAAGGCAATCAGCCCCAGCATTTT
TRBV3-1/TRBV3-2,TRBJ1-2,14,once,-,CASSQDRGFYGYTF,TGTGCCAGCAGCCAAGACAGGGGATTCTACGGCTACACCTTC
TRBV7-9,TRBJ2-5,17,-,TRBD1,CASSLGGTGGNQETQYF,TGTGCCAGCAGCTTAGGCGGGACAGGGGGTAACCAAGAGACCCAGTACTTC
TRBV28,TRBJ2-5,14,-,TRBD1,CASSSGQGGETQYF,TGTGCCAGCAGTTCGGGACAGGGCGGGGAGACCCAGTACTTC
TRBV4-2,TRBJ1-2,17,-,TRBD1,CASSQYGTGDSSYGYTF,TGTGCCAGCAGCCAATACGGGACAGGGGATTCCAGCTATGGCTACACCTTC
TRBV14,TRBJ2-1,16,-,TRBD2,CASSLPGTSGYNEQFF,TGTGCCAGCAGCTTACCCGGGACTAGCGGTTACAATGAGCAGTTCTTC
TRBV7-2,TRBJ2-3,16,-,-,CASSLGGRVGTDTQYF,TGTGCCAGCAGCTTAGGCGGCAGGGTAGGAACAGATACGCAGTATTTT
TRBV19,TRBJ1-5,12,-,-,CASSPSNQPQHF,TGTGCCAGTAGCCCAAGCAATCAGCCCCAGCATTTT
TRBV9,TRBJ1-4,14,-,-,CASSVGRGAEKLFF,TGTGCCAGCAGCGTCGGCAGGGGAGCCGAAAAACTGTTTTTT
TRBV4-2,TRBJ2-3,17,-,TRBD2,CASSQGSGGASTDTQYF,TGTGCCAGCAGCCAAGGCTCGGGGGGGGCATCCACAGATACGCAGTATTTT
TRBV5-6,TRBJ2-4,16,-,-,CASSLAGLGAKNIQYF,TGTGCCAGCAGCTTGGCAGGGCTAGGGGCCAAAAACATTCAGTACTTC
TRBV9,TRBJ2-3,16,-,TRBD2,CASSPRTSGGPDTQYF,TGTGCCAGCAGCCCTAGGACTAGCGGGGGGCCAGATACGCAGTATTTT
TRBV6-5,TRBJ1-1,14,-,TRBD1,CATTSGQVIAEAFF,TGTGCCACCACCTCGGGACAGGTAATCGCTGAAGCTTTCTTT
TRBV16,TRBJ2-7,15,-,TRBD2,CASSQGRDYSYEQYF,TGTGCCAGCAGCCAGGGGAGGGATTACTCCTACGAGCAGTACTTC
TRBV4-2,TRBJ1-1,14,-,TRBD1,CASSQGQLNTEAFF,TGTGCCAGCAGCCAGGGACAGTTAAACACTGAAGCTTTCTTT
TRBV7-8,TRBJ1-6,16,few,-,CASSYRTDRTNSPLHF,TGTGCCAGCAGCTATCGTACAGACAGGACGAATTCACCCCTCCACTTT
TRBV5-8,TRBJ1-4,16,-,TRBD1,CASSPGQGLGGEKLFF,TGTGCCAGCAGCCCGGGACAGGGGCTCGGTGGGGAAAAACTGTTTTTT
TRBV9,TRBJ1-5,15,few,-,CASSATAGGNQPQHF,TGTGCCAGCAGCGCAACCGCGGGGGGCAATCAGCCCCAGCATTTT
TRBV5-5,TRBJ1-5,13,-,-,CASSLWQNQPQHF,TGTGCCAGCAGCTTGTGGCAGAATCAGCCCCAGCATTTT
TRBV6-5,TRBJ2-6,15,-,-,CASRIGSAGANVLTF,TGTGCCAGCAGAATAGGGAGTGCTGGGGCCAACGTCCTGACTTTC
TRBV19,TRBJ1-1,13,few,-,CASSWGRNTEAFF,TGTGCCAGTAGTTGGGGCAGGAACACTGAAGCTTTCTTT
TRBV2,TRBJ2-1,15,-,TRBD1,CASKKDRGSYNEQFF,TGTGCCAGCAAGAAGGACAGGGGTTCCTACAATGAGCAGTTCTTC
TRBV6-6,TRBJ1-6,14,few,-,CASSYLQGNSPLHF,TGTGCCAGCAGTTACTTGCAGGGGAATTCACCCCTCCACTTT
TRBV19,TRBJ1-4,13,-,-,CASSVSRVEKLFF,TGTGCCAGTAGTGTAAGCAGGGTGGAAAAACTGTTTTTT
TRBV4-1,TRBJ1-5,16,once,-,CASSQLTQFGHRPQHF,TGCGCCAGCAGCCAACTTACTCAATTCGGTCATCGGCCCCAGCATTTT
TRBV4-3,TRBJ1-6,13,-,-,CASSQNRNSPLHF,TGCGCCAGCAGCCAAAACAGGAATTCACCCCTCCACTTT
TRBV6-5,TRBJ2-7,15,-,-,CASSYRAGGPYEQYF,TGTGCCAGCAGTTACAGGGCAGGGGGGCCCTACGAGCAGTACTTC
TRBV2,TRBJ1-2,13,-,-,CASSGGRNYGYTF,TGTGCCAGCAGTGGGGGCAGAAACTATGGCTACACCTTC
TRBV18,TRBJ2-2,19,-,TRBD1,CASFPSPGQGAHDTGELFF,TGTGCCAGCTTCCCAAGCCCGGGACAGGGGGCGCACGACACCGGGGAGCTGTTTTTT
TRBV2,TRBJ2-1,15,-,-,CASSELAGTQDALFF,TGTGCCAGCAGTGAATTGGCAGGGACACAGGACGCCCTGTTCTTC